This entry lists 21 T cell receptor beta chains sequenced from one sample in a study of blood T cell repertoires in COVID-19 (dated by TCRdb to the early 2020s). The method behind the library was the immunoSEQ multiplex PCR assay. In TCRdb, the immuneACCESS table is reduced to in-frame sequences with V and J assigned. These tables do not hold every clone; where another copy was compared, an unresolved V gene accounts for under half, and the others remain unexplained. The sample contains a few hundred thousand clones, over 75% of them found a single time. The ten largest clones take up around 7.8% of the sample. Sequencing used peripheral blood. The receptors shown here come from a woman aged 45-65 years who had recovered from COVID-19.

This chain uses TRBV12-3 or TRBV12-4 with TRBJ1-4, with unresolved D. The CDR3 runs 13 residues. V was clipped by 3 bases and J by 8 bases, with 10 bases between them. The CDR3 DNA follows: TGTGCCAGCAGTTTCCGAGGATGGGAAAAACTGTTTTTT. This gives the protein CASSFRGWEKLFF.

This chain links TRBV3-1 (or the pseudogene TRBV3-2) with TRBJ2-7; D is uncertain. The germline V gene has CDR1 LGHDT and CDR2 YNNKEL (reference sequence). The CDR3 is 13 amino acids. V was trimmed by 11 bases and J by 2 bases, leaving 16 bases between them. The CDR3 DNA is TGTGCCGTCCGCGCTCCAATTCCCTACGAGCAGTACTTC. Translating gives CAVRAPIPYEQYF.

V gene TRBV9 combines with J gene TRBJ1-5; 9 nucleotides line up with TRBD1. The CDR3 spans 14 residues. V shed 0 bases and J 5 bases; nucleotides not matched to a gene: 0. Germline V lookup: CDR1 SGDLS, CDR2 YYNGEE. CDR3 coding DNA: TGTGCCAGCAGCGTAGGACAGGGGGATCAGCCCCAGCATTTT. Protein: CASSVGQGDQPQHF.

This chain links TRBV25-1 with TRBJ2-1, with TRBD2 identical over 9 bases. The V gene end was trimmed by 2 bases and the J gene end by 7 bases; junction bases not matched to a gene: 3. This CDR3 is 14 amino acids long. CDR1 is MGHDK, CDR2 SYGVNS, per germline. DNA for the CDR3: TGTGCCAGCAGTGAAGCGGGGGGGTGGAATGAGCAGTTCTTC. It yields the protein CASSEAGGWNEQFF.

The genes are TRBV5-1 and TRBJ1-6, with 10 bases aligning to TRBD1. The CDR3 totals 15 residues. From germline, CDR1 is SGHRS and CDR2 YFSETQ. V lost 4 bases, J lost 9 bases, and 7 bases stayed unmatched. The CDR3 nucleotides are TGCGCCAGCAGCCCGGACAGGGGGGAGGGTTCACCCCTCCACTTT. Translating gives CASSPDRGEGSPLHF.

This chain connects TRBV28 to TRBJ2-3, with 9 bases identical to TRBD1. The V and J ends lost 6 bases and 4 bases, in that order; junction bases with no gene match: 8. This CDR3 spans 15 amino acids. In germline, CDR1 is MDHEN, CDR2 SYDVKM. The DNA of the CDR3 is TGTGCCAGCAGCACGCCGGGACAGGGCCCAGATACGCAGTATTTT. This codes for CASSTPGQGPDTQYF.

The V gene is TRBV28, the J gene TRBJ2-1; 7 bases align to TRBD2. Germline V gives CDR1 MDHEN, CDR2 SYDVKM. The CDR3 loop spans 15 amino acids. The V segment lost 2 bases and the J segment 2 bases; nucleotides outside the gene matches: 3. The CDR3 nucleotides are TGTGCCAGCAGTTTACCCGGGACTACCTACAATGAGCAGTTCTTC. It specifies CASSLPGTTYNEQFF.

The chain joins TRBV5-4 to TRBJ1-1; D unresolved. Trimming cost V 5 bases and J 3 bases, with 8 bases left between them. Germline assignment: CDR1 SGHNT and CDR2 YYREEE (reference sequence). The CDR3 loop spans 12 amino acids. In DNA form, the CDR3 reads TGTGCCAGCAGTAATCCAGACACTGAAGCTTTCTTT. This translates into CASSNPDTEAFF.

In this sample, this clone turned up once. The V and J genes are TRBV6-5 and TRBJ2-7, with D possibly TRBD1 on 6 matching bases. V lost 6 bases to trimming and J lost 2 bases, with 11 bases between them. The CDR3 has 13 amino acids. Per the germline V gene, CDR1 is MNHEY and CDR2 is SVGAGI. CDR3 in amino acids: CASRPTGTYEQYF. The CDR3 coding sequence is TGTGCCAGCAGACCGACAGGCACCTACGAGCAGTACTTC.

This rearrangement joins TRBV2 to TRBJ1-2; D may be TRBD1 (5 bases). Trimming stripped 2 bases from V and 5 bases from J, with 9 bases between. The CDR3 has 13 residues. Germline CDR1 and CDR2: SNHLY and FYNNEI. DNA for the CDR3: TGTGCCAGCAGTGAATGGGGGGGTTATGGCTACACCTTC. This translates into CASSEWGGYGYTF.

Here the CDR3 reads CASSQFTRRETQYF. CDR3 DNA: TGCGCCAGCAGCCAATTTACTAGAAGAGAGACCCAGTACTTC. V gene TRBV4-1 combines with J gene TRBJ2-5; D is possibly TRBD2 (5 bases). The CDR3 runs to 14 residues. Germline lookup yields CDR1 MGHRA and CDR2 YSYEKL. V was pared by 2 bases and J by 4 bases, with 11 bases between.

V gene TRBV28 combines with J gene TRBJ2-3, with TRBD1 identical over 8 bases. V shed 3 bases and J 1 base; nucleotides not matched to a gene: 0. There are 14 residues in the CDR3. Germline CDR1 and CDR2: MDHEN and SYDVKM. As DNA, the CDR3 is TGTGCCAGCAGTTTGGACAGGGGCACAGATACGCAGTATTTT. Translated: CASSLDRGTDTQYF.

This rearrangement joins TRBV11-2 to TRBJ1-6, with D tentatively TRBD1 (5 bases). Trimming cost V 6 bases and J 6 bases, with 15 bases left between them. Germline V gene data show CDR1 as SGHAT and CDR2 as FQNNGV. CDR3 length equals 15 residues. The CDR3 region has the DNA TGTGCCAGCAGACCCCAGGACACCCGTAATTCACCCCTCCACTTT. Translated, it gives CASRPQDTRNSPLHF.

In this sample, this clone turned up a few times. The chain combines TRBV27 with TRBJ1-2; D call uncertain. Trimming left V 3 bases short and J 1 base short, with 6 bases between. Germline-derived CDR1 and CDR2 are MNHEY and SMNVEV (reference sequence). CDR3 length: 13 amino acids. CDR3 residues: CASSFPVNYGYTF. CDR3 coding DNA: TGTGCCAGCAGTTTTCCAGTTAACTATGGCTACACCTTC.

CDR3 residues: CASSFGVNQPQHF. Written as DNA, the CDR3 is TGTGCCAGTAGTTTCGGGGTCAATCAGCCCCAGCATTTT. The chain recombines TRBV19 with TRBJ1-5; D is unclear. Germline V gene sequence: CDR1 LNHDA, CDR2 SQIVND (reference sequence). CDR3 length equals 13 residues. Trimming removed 5 bases at V and 3 bases at J, with 8 bases between.

This chain joins TRBV5-5 and TRBJ1-1; D unclear. V lost 1 base and J 2 bases, leaving 9 bases between the germline ends. This CDR3 contains 14 residues. Looked up from germline, CDR1 is SGHKS and CDR2 is YYEKEE (reference sequence). The CDR3 nucleotides are TGTGCCAGCAGCTTGACCTTTAGAAACACTGAAGCTTTCTTT. Encoded protein: CASSLTFRNTEAFF.

To note about this clone: Other nucleotide sequences from this sample produce the same CDR3. The genes are TRBV7-2 and TRBJ2-5; TRBD1 agrees at 9 bases. V lost 3 bases, J lost 1 base, and 0 bases stayed unmatched. Germline V gene data show CDR1 as SGHTA and CDR2 as FQGNSA. This CDR3 has 14 residues. The CDR3 DNA reads TGTGCCAGCAGCTTGGACAGGGGCCAAGAGACCCAGTACTTC. This sequence encodes CASSLDRGQETQYF.

The rearrangement links TRBV7-9 to TRBJ2-2, with D unclear. Trimming removed 10 bases from V and 4 bases from J, with 19 bases in between. The germline V gene has CDR1 SEHNR and CDR2 FQNEAQ (reference sequence). The CDR3 consists of 15 residues. In DNA, the CDR3 is TGTGCCACCCAAAGTGCCGGGTCGGGCACCGGGGAGCTGTTTTTT. Protein: CATQSAGSGTGELFF. Looking up the rest from reference TRBV7-9 and TRBJ2-2 gives the full variable domain: DTGVSQNPRHKITKRGQNVTFRCDPISEHNRLYWYRQTLGQGPEFLTYFQNEAQLEKSRLLSDRFSAERPKGSFSTLEIQRTEQGDSAMYLCATQSAGSGTGELFFGEGSRLTVL.

The rearrangement links TRBV7-2 to TRBJ1-1, with 7 nucleotides matching TRBD1. Germline V gives CDR1 SGHTA, CDR2 FQGNSA. The CDR3 extends over 15 amino acids. J lost 4 bases, V lost 1 base, and 6 bases had no gene match. This CDR3 reads CASSLERQGGTEAFF. CDR3 nucleotides: TGTGCCAGCAGCTTAGAACGACAGGGAGGCACTGAAGCTTTCTTT. Full variable domain (missing parts from reference TRBV7-2 and TRBJ1-1): GAGVSQSPSNKVTEKGKDVELRCDPISGHTALYWYRQSLGQGLEFLIYFQGNSAPDKSGLPSDRFSAERTGGSVSTLTIQRTQQEDSAVYLCASSLERQGGTEAFFGQGTRLTVV.

The chain carries TRBV4-3 and TRBJ2-1; 16 nucleotides match TRBD2. The germline V gene encodes CDR1 LGHNA and CDR2 YSLEER. Losses at the gene ends were 2 bases for V and 10 bases for J; bases not matched to a gene: 8. CDR3 length equals 17 residues. Here the CDR3 reads CASSQTLGTSGGAEQFF. The CDR3 nucleotides are TGCGCCAGCAGCCAAACTTTAGGGACTAGCGGGGGGGCGGAGCAGTTCTTC.

V and J are TRBV11-2 and TRBJ2-5; D may be TRBD1 (6 bases). Germline CDR1 and CDR2: SGHAT and FQNNGV. V was trimmed by 5 bases and J by 5 bases, leaving 12 bases between them. The CDR3 contains 13 residues. The CDR3 loop is CASSQGGLETQYF. CDR3 bases: TGTGCCAGCAGCCAAGGGGGTCTGGAGACCCAGTACTTC.